This T cell receptor (beta chain) was recovered during a study of control samples from healthy donors and cancer patients. Profiled with immunoSEQ multiplex PCR; TCRdb holds only in-frame clones, not every one. The repertoire has about 80,000 clones, approximately 91% of them found once; the top ten carry 5.7%. CDR1 is SNHLY, CDR2 FYNNEI, per germline. The CDR3 is 15 amino acids. Trimming took 6 bases from V and 5 from J; bases not matched to a gene: 9. This chain uses TRBV2 with TRBJ1-4; TRBD1 matches at 7 bases. This sequence originates from a woman aged 50 to 60 in good health. The sequencing input was blood. DNA for the CDR3: TGTGCCAGCAGACCTGGGACAGCTTCAAATGAAAAACTGTTTTTT. This translates into CASRPGTASNEKLFF. The full variable domain, in which reference TRBV2 and TRBJ1-4 provide the parts outside the CDR3, is EPEVTQTPSHQVTQMGQEVILRCVPISNHLYFYWYRQILGQKVEFLVSFYNNEISEKSEIFDDQFSVERPDGSNFTLKIRSTKLEDSAMYFCASRPGTASNEKLFFGSGTQLSVL.